The 2 T cell receptor beta chains below come from one sample, sequenced in a study of shared clonotypes between healthy human individuals. Sequencing was performed with immunoSEQ multiplex PCR; in TCRdb, only in-frame clones are kept and a portion is missing. The sample includes around 1 million clones, about 80% of them seen just once. Sequences were obtained from memory CD4+ T cells sorted from blood. Subset here: CD45RA-negative fraction. These receptors all stem from a man between 18 and 35 years old in good health.

V gene TRBV5-1 combines with J gene TRBJ2-1, with TRBD2 matching 9 bases. Germline-derived CDR1 and CDR2 are SGHRS and YFSETQ. CDR3 length equals 16 residues. V shed 2 bases, J shed 5 bases, and the junction held 8 bases outside the gene matches. Here the CDR3 DNA reads TGCGCCAGCAGCTTTTTAACGAGCGGGGGGCACAATGAGCAGTTCTTC. Its protein product is CASSFLTSGGHNEQFF.

This chain joins TRBV6-5 and TRBJ1-2; possibly TRBD1 for D (6 bases). The CDR3 is 12 amino acids. The V and J ends lost 8 bases and 0 bases respectively, with 7 bases between them. CDR1 MNHEY and CDR2 SVGAGI come from the germline V gene. CDR3 nucleotide sequence: TGTGCCAGCGGACAGACTAACTATGGCTACACCTTC. Protein: CASGQTNYGYTF.